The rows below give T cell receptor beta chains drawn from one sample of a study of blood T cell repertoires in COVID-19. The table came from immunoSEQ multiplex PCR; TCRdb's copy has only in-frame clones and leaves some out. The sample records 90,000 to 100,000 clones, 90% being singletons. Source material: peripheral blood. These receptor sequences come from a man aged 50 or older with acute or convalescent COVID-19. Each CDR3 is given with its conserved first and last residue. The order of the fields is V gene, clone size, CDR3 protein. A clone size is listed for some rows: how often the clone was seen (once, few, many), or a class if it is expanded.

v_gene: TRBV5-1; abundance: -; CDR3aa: CASSLGYEQYF
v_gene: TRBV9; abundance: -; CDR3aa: CASSVAGGDYGYTF
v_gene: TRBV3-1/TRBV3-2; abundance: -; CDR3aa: CASSQEPPGLGYNEQFF
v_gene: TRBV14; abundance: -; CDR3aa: CASSQTTSKGEKLFF
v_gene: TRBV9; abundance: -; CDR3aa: CASSVELAGWDRDEQFF
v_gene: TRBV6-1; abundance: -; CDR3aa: CASSERGTSNEQFF
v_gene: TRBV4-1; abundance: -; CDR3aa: CASSHTGGYGYTF
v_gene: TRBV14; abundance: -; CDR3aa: CASSQGQSLGANYGYTF
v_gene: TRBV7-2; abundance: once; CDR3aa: CASSPYLAGGPYEQYF
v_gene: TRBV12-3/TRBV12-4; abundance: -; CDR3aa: CASSTATEAFF
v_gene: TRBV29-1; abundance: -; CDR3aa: CSVVVRGFSYNEQFF
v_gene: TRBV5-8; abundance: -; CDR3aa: CASSPGTGPDTQYF
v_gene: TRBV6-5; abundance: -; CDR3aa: CASSYSRNTEAFF
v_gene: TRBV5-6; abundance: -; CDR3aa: CASSLPSQGRNTQYF
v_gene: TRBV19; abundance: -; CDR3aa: CASRGRSGKEETQYF
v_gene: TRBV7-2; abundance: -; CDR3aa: CASSFAGASLNTQYF
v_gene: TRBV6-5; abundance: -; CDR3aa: CASSSILASSTDTQYF
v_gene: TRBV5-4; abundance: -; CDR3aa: CASSFRGNNEKLFF
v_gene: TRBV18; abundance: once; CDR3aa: CASSPPIAGSSGNTIYF
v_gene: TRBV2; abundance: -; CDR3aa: CASSAPPRYSPLHF
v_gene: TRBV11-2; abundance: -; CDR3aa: CASSLDLGGGTYEQYF
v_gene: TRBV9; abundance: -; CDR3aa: CASSVDERAYEQYF
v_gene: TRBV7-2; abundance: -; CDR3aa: CASSEHYEQYF
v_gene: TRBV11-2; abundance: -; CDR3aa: CASSLGTGFTEAFF